The 21 T cell receptor beta chains reported below all come from one sample, sequenced in a study of OX40 agonist ivuxolimab in advanced cancers. Measured with immunoSEQ multiplex PCR; TCRdb has only the in-frame clones, and not every one. The top ten clones hold over 2% of a sample with over 75,000 clones, around 94% of them seen once. Sequenced material: CD4+ or CD8+ T cells sorted from blood, taken in a trial of the OX40 agonist ivuxolimab. The receptors originated from an adult with an advanced solid tumor such as melanoma, head and neck, liver or kidney cancer.

This sequence joins TRBV11-2 and TRBJ2-3, with D uncertain. This CDR3 has 15 amino acids. Germline V gene lookup returns CDR1 SGHAT and CDR2 FQNNGV. Trimming shortened V by 1 base and J by 4 bases, and 12 bases separated the two germline ends. CDR3 nucleotides: TGTGCCAGCAGCTTAGCATTTGGCGGCTCAGATACGCAGTATTTT. It translates to CASSLAFGGSDTQYF.

CDR3 nucleotides: TGCGCCAGCAGCTTCGGGACAGGGGGCTTGTATGGCTACACCTTC. As protein: CASSFGTGGLYGYTF. This sequence joins TRBV5-1 and TRBJ1-2; 12 nucleotides match TRBD1. This CDR3 spans 15 amino acids. The germline gives CDR1 SGHRS, CDR2 YFSETQ. V lost 2 bases to trimming and J lost 5 bases; unmatched junction nucleotides: 4.

J is TRBJ2-7 and V is TRBV5-5, with 7 bases fitting TRBD1. Losses at the gene ends were 2 bases for V and 5 bases for J; bases not matched to a gene: 4. This CDR3 is built from 13 residues. Germline values: CDR1 SGHKS, CDR2 YYEKEE (reference sequence). CDR3 coding DNA: TGTGCCAGCAGCTTCACAGGGACAGACGAGCAGTACTTC. Translating it yields CASSFTGTDEQYF.

The chain has TRBV6-5 and TRBJ2-7, with D uncertain. The germline V gene has CDR1 MNHEY and CDR2 SVGAGI. The V gene lost 5 bases and the J gene lost 2 bases, with 13 bases spanning the gap. The CDR3 contains 14 residues. The DNA for the CDR3 is TGTGCCAGCAGTGAACGTGGGGTTCCCTACGAGCAGTACTTC. The encoded protein is CASSERGVPYEQYF.

CDR3 protein: CASSLGGQSYEQYF. CDR3 sequence (DNA): TGTGCCAGCAGCTTAGGGGGACAGTCCTACGAGCAGTACTTC. This sequence joins TRBV7-6 and TRBJ2-7; 7 nucleotides line up with TRBD1. CDR1 is SGHVS, CDR2 FNYEAQ, per germline. Trimming cost V 1 base and J 1 base; bases outside gene matches: 1. CDR3 length equals 14 residues.

The rearrangement joins TRBV5-5 to TRBJ2-7; D could derive from TRBD1 or TRBD2 (5 bases each). This CDR3 has 15 residues. V lost 2 bases, J lost 0 bases, and 12 bases lay in between. The V gene's germline CDR1 is SGHKS and CDR2 YYEKEE (reference sequence). This CDR3 is CASSFFPGASYEQYF. The CDR3 DNA reads TGTGCCAGCAGCTTCTTTCCCGGGGCCTCCTACGAGCAGTACTTC.

The V gene is TRBV11-2, the J gene TRBJ2-1; 8 nucleotides agree with TRBD2. Germline V lookup: CDR1 SGHAT, CDR2 FQNNGV. Trimming removed 4 bases from V and 9 bases from J; junction bases left unmatched: 11. The CDR3 runs to 15 residues. The CDR3 coding sequence is TGTGCCAGCAGCTCCTACGGGACTAGTGGGCCTGAGCAGTTCTTC. Translation: CASSSYGTSGPEQFF.

By share, this clone ranks as medium-sized (0.01 to 0.1%). Other DNA sequences in this sample translate to the same CDR3. This chain connects TRBV7-2 to TRBJ2-1; 7 nucleotides agree with TRBD2. CDR3 length equals 14 residues. Germline-derived CDR1 and CDR2 are SGHTA and FQGNSA. The junction had 4 bases not matched to a gene; V was cut back by 1 base and J by 7 bases. The CDR3 DNA reads as TGTGCCAGCAGCTTAGGAGGACTAGGGAATGAGCAGTTCTTC. Translated, it gives CASSLGGLGNEQFF.

The rearrangement uses TRBV9 and TRBJ2-3; the D call may be TRBD1 or TRBD2 (5 bases each). Per germline, CDR1 SGDLS and CDR2 YYNGEE. This CDR3 spans 15 amino acids. The V end lost 0 bases, the J end lost 1 base, and 9 bases lay between the germline ends. CDR3 bases: TGTGCCAGCAGCGTAGGGGGACCCCGCACAGATACGCAGTATTTT. It translates to CASSVGGPRTDTQYF.

The V gene is TRBV4-2, the J gene TRBJ1-4; 8 bases fit TRBD1. CDR1 is LGHNA, CDR2 YNFKEQ, per germline. The junction had 7 bases not matched to a gene; V was cut back by 4 bases and J by 6 bases. This CDR3 has 15 residues. The CDR3 DNA follows: TGTGCCAGCAGCCCGAAGGACAGGGAGGATGAAAAACTGTTTTTT. Protein: CASSPKDREDEKLFF.

This clone was observed once. The rearrangement links TRBV4-3 to TRBJ2-7; 9 bases map to TRBD1. CDR1 is LGHNA, CDR2 YSLEER, per germline. The CDR3 spans 16 residues. V trimming: 4 bases; J trimming: 1 base; junction bases outside the gene matches: 8. The CDR3 loop reads CASSPTGTGFSYEQYF. The CDR3 DNA sequence: TGCGCCAGCAGCCCTACCGGGACAGGGTTTTCCTACGAGCAGTACTTC.

The rearrangement joins TRBV19 to TRBJ2-4, with D uncertain. CDR3 size: 14 residues. Germline assignment: CDR1 LNHDA and CDR2 SQIVND (reference sequence). V was clipped by 6 bases and J by 5 bases, with 14 bases between them. The CDR3 reads CASRPLDGENIQYF. In DNA, the CDR3 is TGTGCCAGTAGGCCCCTCGACGGCGAAAACATTCAGTACTTC. Supplemented by reference TRBV19 and TRBJ2-4, the full variable domain reads DGGITQSPKYLFRKEGQNVTLSCEQNLNHDAMYWYRQDPGQGLRLIYYSQIVNDFQKGDIAEGYSVSREKKESFPLTVTSAQKNPTAFYLCASRPLDGENIQYFGAGTRLSVL.

The CDR3 region is CAWREAGYTF. In nucleotides, the CDR3 is TGTGCCTGGAGGGAAGCTGGCTACACCTTC. The gene calls are TRBV30 and TRBJ1-2; D gene uncertain. The CDR3 loop spans 10 amino acids. CDR1 is GTSNPN, CDR2 SVGIG, per germline (reference sequence). The V end was cut by 3 bases, the J end by 7 bases, with 6 bases between.

V usage is TRBV29-1 and J usage is TRBJ2-3, with 12 bases aligning to TRBD2. The germline V gene has CDR1 SQVTM and CDR2 ANQGSEA. V shed 3 bases, J shed 2 bases, and the junction held 6 bases outside the gene matches. The length of the CDR3 is 16 residues. CDR3 DNA sequence: TGCAGCGTTGATAGGACTAGCGGGGACTACACAGATACGCAGTATTTT. Protein sequence: CSVDRTSGDYTDTQYF.

This chain connects TRBV6-1 to TRBJ2-2; D call uncertain. Germline assignment: CDR1 MNHNS and CDR2 SASEGT. The CDR3 sequence is 10 residues long. V lost 10 bases and J 4 bases, leaving 4 bases between the germline ends. CDR3 nucleotides: TGTGCCATATCCACCGGGGAGCTGTTTTTT. As protein: CAISTGELFF.

The chain joins TRBV7-8 to TRBJ2-5; 11 bases agree with TRBD1. The CDR3 totals 17 residues. Germline values: CDR1 SGHVS, CDR2 FQNEAQ. The V segment lost 3 bases and the J segment 5 bases; nucleotides outside the gene matches: 11. This CDR3 is CASSFHTGQGVGETQYF. In DNA form, the CDR3 reads TGTGCCAGCAGCTTTCACACGGGACAGGGGGTAGGGGAGACCCAGTACTTC.

V usage is TRBV18 and J usage is TRBJ1-2; a weak D match, TRBD1 (5 bases). CDR3 length: 14 amino acids. The ends were cut back, 2 bases at V and 3 bases at J, with 10 bases in the middle. CDR1 is KGHSH, CDR2 LQKENI, per germline. CDR3 coding DNA: TGTGCCAGCTCACCAAAGGGGTTCGACTATGGCTACACCTTC. Protein: CASSPKGFDYGYTF.

The chain couples TRBV6-1 to TRBJ1-1; D is perhaps TRBD1 (6 bases). The CDR3 extends over 13 amino acids. Looked up from germline, CDR1 is MNHNS and CDR2 is SASEGT. V dropped 5 bases and J dropped 4 bases, with 11 bases sitting between them. CDR3 in amino acids: CASSPQGATEAFF. In nucleotides, the CDR3 is TGTGCCAGCAGTCCACAGGGAGCCACTGAAGCTTTCTTT.

The J gene is TRBJ2-5, the V gene TRBV9; 14 nucleotides align to TRBD2. Gene TRBJ2-7 matches the end of the DNA better, so the J call may be wrong. The CDR3 is 16 amino acids. Germline assignment: CDR1 SGDLS and CDR2 YYNGEE. In DNA form, the CDR3 reads TGTGCCAGCAGCGGAGGGACTAGCGGGAGCCACTACGAGCAGTACTTC. Translated, it gives CASSGGTSGSHYEQYF.

Points on this clone: The identical CDR3 is also encoded by other nucleotide sequences in the sample. The chain joins TRBV27 to TRBJ1-1, with 9 bases that match TRBD1. The V segment lost 7 bases and the J segment 4 bases; nucleotides outside the gene matches: 13. The CDR3 runs to 16 residues. Germline V lookup: CDR1 MNHEY, CDR2 SMNVEV (reference sequence). CDR3 DNA: TGTGCCAGCACCCCCGGGACAGGGTTTGGAGGCACTGAAGCTTTCTTT. It specifies CASTPGTGFGGTEAFF.

The rearrangement joins TRBV5-1 to TRBJ2-7, with 10 positions matching TRBD1. V lost 3 bases, J lost 1 base, and 10 bases stayed unmatched. The CDR3 consists of 17 residues. Germline V lookup: CDR1 SGHRS, CDR2 YFSETQ. The chain's CDR3 is CASSWNSGQGESYEQYF. CDR3 nucleotides: TGCGCCAGCAGCTGGAACTCCGGACAGGGGGAGTCCTACGAGCAGTACTTC.